The rows below give T cell receptor beta chains drawn from one sample of a study of T cell changes during pregnancy in multiple sclerosis. TCRdb's copy holds only in-frame clones and misses some; the assay was immunoSEQ multiplex PCR. This table has about 98,000 clones, about 90% appearing once. Here the sequenced sample was peripheral blood, taken after pregnancy. The origin of the receptors is a female donor in good health, enrolled as a control in a pregnancy study. Each CDR3 is given with its conserved first and last residue. A D gene is named only where the DNA matches it firmly. Rows give clone size only sometimes, using once, few, many, or a class for an expanded clone.

>TRBD1|TRBJ2-7|TRBV9|few
CASSTGQVLSF
TGTGCCAGCAGCACAGGACAGGTGTTGTCCTTC
>TRBD2|TRBJ2-1|TRBV2|.
CASKSTSGRALNEQFF
TGTGCCAGCAAGTCGACTAGCGGGAGGGCATTGAATGAGCAGTTCTTC
>TRBD1|TRBJ2-7|TRBV10-2|.
CASSQTGAGYEQYF
TGCGCCAGCAGTCAGACAGGGGCGGGGTACGAGCAGTACTTC
>.|TRBJ2-2|TRBV28|.
CASSVAMTGELFF
TGTGCCAGCAGTGTAGCGATGACCGGGGAGCTGTTTTTT
>TRBD2|TRBJ2-2|TRBV11-2|.
CASSPLRGGTGELFF
TGTGCCAGCAGCCCCTTGCGGGGGGGTACCGGGGAGCTGTTTTTT
>.|TRBJ2-1|TRBV15|.
CATSRVPGWNEQFF
TGTGCCACCAGCAGAGTTCCAGGGTGGAATGAGCAGTTCTTC
>TRBD2|TRBJ2-7|TRBV5-5|.
CASSLGPGLAIAYEQYF
TGTGCCAGCAGCTTGGGCCCTGGACTAGCGATCGCCTACGAGCAGTACTTC
>.|TRBJ1-2|TRBV30|.
CAWSLWPNYGYTF
TGTGCCTGGAGTCTCTGGCCCAACTATGGCTACACCTTC
>TRBD1|TRBJ1-2|TRBV11-1|.
CASSPGQGIRYGYTF
TGTGCCAGCAGCCCGGGACAGGGGATTCGCTATGGCTACACCTTC
>.|TRBJ2-1|TRBV19|.
CASSDLDYYNEQFF
TGTGCCAGTAGCGATCTTGACTACTACAATGAGCAGTTCTTC
>.|TRBJ1-1|TRBV7-9|.
CASSPDGFGTQNTEAFF
TGTGCCAGCAGCCCCGACGGGTTCGGGACACAGAACACTGAAGCTTTCTTT
>.|TRBJ2-7|TRBV7-9|.
CASSTEGDLGEQYF
TGTGCCAGCAGCACAGAGGGGGATTTGGGGGAGCAGTACTTC
>.|TRBJ1-5|TRBV6-5|.
CASSYLSVDQPQHF
TGTGCCAGCAGTTACCTGTCAGTGGATCAGCCCCAGCATTTT
>TRBD1|TRBJ1-4|TRBV7-2|.
CASSYRGLNEKLFF
TGTGCCAGCAGCTACAGGGGGCTTAATGAAAAACTGTTTTTT
>.|TRBJ1-1|TRBV18|.
CASSQTENLEAFF
TGTGCCAGCTCACAGACAGAGAATCTTGAAGCTTTCTTT
>TRBD1|TRBJ2-7|TRBV28|.
CASSYTGTGAYEQYF
TGTGCCAGCAGTTATACCGGGACAGGGGCCTACGAGCAGTACTTC